A single T cell receptor beta chain is shown here with its context. Its specificity is unknown. This entry belongs to a study of CD8 T cells in ankylosing spondylitis. Germline assignment: CDR1 SGHKS and CDR2 YYEKEE (reference sequence). The CDR3 extends over 14 amino acids. V lost 2 bases and J lost 0, with 8 bases in between. General study findings and limits: Blood from ankylosing spondylitis patients appeared to carry a characteristic eight-variant TCR beta motif. Clones linked to disease, bearing a CD8+ phenotype, were relatively rare in peripheral blood. Some of the motif variants had earlier been found in reactive arthritis patients' fluid and blood.

Quantitative 5'-RACE with molecular barcodes generated TCR beta libraries. TCRdb independently ran MiXCR on the 5' RACE reads; one entry per CDR3 protein. Here the sample spans around 140,000 distinct CDR3 sequences, 9.5% to 12% being singletons. This receptor was taken from a female donor with ankylosing spondylitis or in good health (not recorded which). Sequencing was performed on blood, either unsorted or a sorted T cell fraction (not recorded which). This chain connects TRBV5-5 to TRBJ1-2; D call uncertain. In nucleotides, the CDR3 is TGTGCCAGCAGCTTCTTCAAGGCTAACTATGGCTACACCTTC. This gives the protein CASSFFKANYGYTF. The full variable domain, in which reference TRBV5-5 and TRBJ1-2 provide the parts outside the CDR3, is DAGVTQSPTHLIKTRGQQVTLRCSPISGHKSVSWYQQVLGQGPQFIFQYYEKEERGRGNFPDRFSARQFPNYSSELNVNALLLGDSALYLCASSFFKANYGYTFGSGTRLTVV.